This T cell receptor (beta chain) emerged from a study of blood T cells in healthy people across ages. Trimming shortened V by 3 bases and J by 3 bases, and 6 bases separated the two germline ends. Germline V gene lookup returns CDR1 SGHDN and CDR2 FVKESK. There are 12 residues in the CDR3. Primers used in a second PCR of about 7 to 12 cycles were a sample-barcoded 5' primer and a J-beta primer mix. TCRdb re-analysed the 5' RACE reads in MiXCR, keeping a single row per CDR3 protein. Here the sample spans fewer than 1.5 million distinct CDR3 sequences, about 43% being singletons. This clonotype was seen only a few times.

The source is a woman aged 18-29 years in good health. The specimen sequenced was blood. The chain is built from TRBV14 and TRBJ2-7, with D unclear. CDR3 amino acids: CASSQAYYEQYF. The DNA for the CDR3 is TGTGCCAGCAGCCAGGCATACTACGAGCAGTACTTC.